A selection of T cell receptor beta chains follows, all from one sample in a study of blood T cells in healthy people across ages. Using its own MiXCR run on the 5' RACE reads, TCRdb lists one record per CDR3 protein. This repertoire shows 1.8 million or so distinct CDR3 sequences, 39% found once; its top ten account for 23%. Sample: blood. The receptors derive from a human donor in good health. The conserved cysteine and the conserved F or W are not part of the CDR3 here. The D gene is left open where the match is weak.

d_call	v_call	j_call	cdr3_aa
NA	TRBV5-1	TRBJ2-6	ASSGEGSRLSGANVLT
TRBD2	TRBV20-1	TRBJ2-7	SASPWGLAGGYSYEQY
NA	TRBV7-2	TRBJ2-5	ASSWPLRGAQETQY
TRBD2	TRBV20-1	TRBJ2-1	SARAKRGYNEQF
NA	TRBV24-1	TRBJ2-7	ATSDPRRSYEQY
NA	TRBV6-6	TRBJ2-5	ASSNQGRGQETQY
TRBD2	TRBV4-3	TRBJ2-1	ASSQGLAGDLSYNEQF
NA	TRBV24-1	NA	ATSDLGAGRSYNEQY
TRBD2	TRBV7-2	TRBJ2-3	ASSSQRGDTDTQY
TRBD2	TRBV20-1	TRBJ2-5	SARGWLAGMGTQY
NA	TRBV5-1	TRBJ2-7	ASSTQGSYEQY
NA	TRBV2	TRBJ2-1	ASSESEGQAYNEQF
NA	TRBV11-2	TRBJ2-1	ASSLGRTENNEQF
NA	TRBV29-1	TRBJ1-4	SVGDRNEKLF
NA	TRBV5-1	TRBJ1-1	ASSLAISGAGGTEAF
NA	TRBV5-1	TRBJ1-5	ASSLAGENQPQH
NA	TRBV6-5	TRBJ1-2	ASSLGGGSDGYT
NA	TRBV12-3/TRBV12-4	TRBJ1-4	ASSFSTGRGKLF
NA	TRBV29-1	TRBJ2-1	SVEGHLYNKQF
TRBD1	TRBV4-1	TRBJ1-2	ARSQGDRGAGYGYT
NA	TRBV20-1	TRBJ2-1	SARDRGQGGDNEQF
NA	TRBV12-5	NA	ASGLPEQGRYEQY
TRBD1	TRBV7-9	TRBJ1-4	ASSKAGGDEKLF
TRBD1	TRBV5-4	TRBJ2-1	ASSLLTWDREDEQF
NA	TRBV9	TRBJ2-1	ASSVARGFGEQF
TRBD1	TRBV5-1	TRBJ1-4	ASSLGDSKNEKLF
TRBD1	TRBV5-1	NA	ASSPGTGNRIDEQY
NA	TRBV7-2	TRBJ1-4	ASSFRGIANEELF
TRBD1	TRBV11-3	TRBJ2-6	ASSPFLGTGSPGANVLT
NA	TRBV9	TRBJ1-2	ASSEEVGYGYT
NA	TRBV7-9	TRBJ1-3	ASSWWDRYSGNTIY
TRBD2	TRBV4-1	TRBJ2-7	ASSQSSGGAYEQY
TRBD1	TRBV7-3	TRBJ2-3	ASSHYEDRGQADTQY
NA	TRBV15	TRBJ2-7	ATPSTVHYKQY
NA	TRBV20-1	TRBJ2-7	SASQGPGSYEQY
TRBD1	TRBV20-1	TRBJ2-5	SASAGTGGWETQY
NA	TRBV18	TRBJ2-3	ASSPRQGPTDTQY